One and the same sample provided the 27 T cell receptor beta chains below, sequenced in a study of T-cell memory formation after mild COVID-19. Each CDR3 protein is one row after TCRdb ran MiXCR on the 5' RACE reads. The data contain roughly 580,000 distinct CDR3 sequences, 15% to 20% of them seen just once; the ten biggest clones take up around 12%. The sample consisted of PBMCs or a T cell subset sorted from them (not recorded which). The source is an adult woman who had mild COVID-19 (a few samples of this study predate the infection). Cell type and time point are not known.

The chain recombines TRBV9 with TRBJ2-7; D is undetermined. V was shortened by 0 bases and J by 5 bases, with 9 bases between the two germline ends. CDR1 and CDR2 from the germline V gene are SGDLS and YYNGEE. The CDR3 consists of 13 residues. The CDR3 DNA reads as TGTGCCAGCAGCGTAGATGTGGTAGACGAGCAGTACTTC. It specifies CASSVDVVDEQYF.

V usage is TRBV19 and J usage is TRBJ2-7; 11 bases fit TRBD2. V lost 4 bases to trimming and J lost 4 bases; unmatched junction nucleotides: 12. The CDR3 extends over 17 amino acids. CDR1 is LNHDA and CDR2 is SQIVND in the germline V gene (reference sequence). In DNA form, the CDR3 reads TGTGCCAGTAGTACTCGGACTAGCGGGTCCCAGAGTTACGAGCAGTACTTC. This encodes CASSTRTSGSQSYEQYF.

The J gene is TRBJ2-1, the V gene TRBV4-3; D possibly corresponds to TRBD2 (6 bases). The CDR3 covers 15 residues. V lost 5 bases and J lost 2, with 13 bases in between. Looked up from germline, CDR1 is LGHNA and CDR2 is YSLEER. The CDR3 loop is CASSGGLIAYNEQFF. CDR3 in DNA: TGCGCCAGCAGCGGGGGGTTGATAGCCTACAATGAGCAGTTCTTC.

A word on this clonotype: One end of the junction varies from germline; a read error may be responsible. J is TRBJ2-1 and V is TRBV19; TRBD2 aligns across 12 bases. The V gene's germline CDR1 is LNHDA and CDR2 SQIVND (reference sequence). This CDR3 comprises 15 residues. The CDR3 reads CASTLTSGSWNEQFF. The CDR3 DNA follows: TGTGCAAGTACTTTGACTAGCGGGAGTTGGAATGAGCAGTTCTTC.

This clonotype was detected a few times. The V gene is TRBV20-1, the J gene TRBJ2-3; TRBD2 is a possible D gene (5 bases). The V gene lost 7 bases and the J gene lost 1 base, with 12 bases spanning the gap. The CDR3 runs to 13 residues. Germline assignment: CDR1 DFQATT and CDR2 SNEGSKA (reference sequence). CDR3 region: CSDAGIGTDTQYF. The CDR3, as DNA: TGCAGTGACGCGGGTATCGGCACAGATACGCAGTATTTT.

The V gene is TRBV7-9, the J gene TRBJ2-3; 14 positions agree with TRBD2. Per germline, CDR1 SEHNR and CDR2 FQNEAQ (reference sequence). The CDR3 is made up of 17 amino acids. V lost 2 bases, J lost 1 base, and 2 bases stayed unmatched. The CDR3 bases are TGTGCCAGCAGCTTATGGGGACTAGCGGGGGGCACAGATACGCAGTATTTT. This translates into CASSLWGLAGGTDTQYF.

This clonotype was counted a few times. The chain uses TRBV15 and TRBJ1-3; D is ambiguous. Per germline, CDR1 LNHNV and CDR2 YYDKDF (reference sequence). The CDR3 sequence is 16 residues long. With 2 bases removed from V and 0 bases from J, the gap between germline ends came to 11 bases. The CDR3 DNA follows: TGTGCCACCAGCAGAAGTCTGTTGAGCTCTGGAAACACCATATATTTT. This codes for CATSRSLLSSGNTIYF.

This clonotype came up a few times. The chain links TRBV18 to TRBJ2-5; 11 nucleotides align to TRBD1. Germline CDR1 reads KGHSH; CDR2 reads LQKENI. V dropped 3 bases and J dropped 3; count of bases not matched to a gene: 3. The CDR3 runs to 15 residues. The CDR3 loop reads CASSPPGQGEETQYF. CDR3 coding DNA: TGTGCCAGCTCACCCCCGGGACAGGGGGAAGAGACCCAGTACTTC.

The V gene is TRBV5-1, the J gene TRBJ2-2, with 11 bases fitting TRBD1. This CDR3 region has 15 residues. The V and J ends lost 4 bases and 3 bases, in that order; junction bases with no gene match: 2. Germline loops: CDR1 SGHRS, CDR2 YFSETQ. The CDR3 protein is CASSRGQGDTGELFF. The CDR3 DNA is TGCGCCAGCAGCCGGGGACAGGGGGACACCGGGGAGCTGTTTTTT.

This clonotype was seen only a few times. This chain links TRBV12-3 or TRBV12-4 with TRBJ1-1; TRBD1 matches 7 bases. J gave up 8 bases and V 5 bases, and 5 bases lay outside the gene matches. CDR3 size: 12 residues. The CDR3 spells CASSRQGGEAFF. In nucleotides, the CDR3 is TGTGCCAGCAGTCGACAGGGCGGGGAAGCTTTCTTT.

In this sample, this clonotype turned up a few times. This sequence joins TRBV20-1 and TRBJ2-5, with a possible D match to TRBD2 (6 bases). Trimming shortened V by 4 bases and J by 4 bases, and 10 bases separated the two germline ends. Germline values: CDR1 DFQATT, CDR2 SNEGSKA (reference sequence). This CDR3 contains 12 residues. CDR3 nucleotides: TGCAGTGCTATGCGGGGATTAGAGACCCAGTACTTC. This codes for CSAMRGLETQYF.

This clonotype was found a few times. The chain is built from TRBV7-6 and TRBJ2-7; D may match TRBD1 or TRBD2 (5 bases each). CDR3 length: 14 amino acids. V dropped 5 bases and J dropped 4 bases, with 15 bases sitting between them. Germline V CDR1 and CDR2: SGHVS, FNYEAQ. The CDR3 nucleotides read TGTGCCAGCAGCCTCTTAGGGGACGCGTACGAGCAGTACTTC. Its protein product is CASSLLGDAYEQYF.

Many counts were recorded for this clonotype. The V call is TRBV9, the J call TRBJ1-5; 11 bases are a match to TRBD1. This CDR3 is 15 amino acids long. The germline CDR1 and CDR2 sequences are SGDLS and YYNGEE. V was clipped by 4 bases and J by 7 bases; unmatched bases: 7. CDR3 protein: CASSPGQGAWQPQHF. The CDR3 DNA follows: TGTGCCAGCAGCCCCGGACAGGGGGCATGGCAGCCCCAGCATTTT.

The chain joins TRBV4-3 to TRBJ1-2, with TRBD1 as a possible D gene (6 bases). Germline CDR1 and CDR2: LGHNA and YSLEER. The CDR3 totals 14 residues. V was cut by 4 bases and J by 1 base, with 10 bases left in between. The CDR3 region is CASSPGTFNYGYTF. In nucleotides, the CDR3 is TGCGCCAGCAGCCCCGGGACATTTAACTATGGCTACACCTTC.

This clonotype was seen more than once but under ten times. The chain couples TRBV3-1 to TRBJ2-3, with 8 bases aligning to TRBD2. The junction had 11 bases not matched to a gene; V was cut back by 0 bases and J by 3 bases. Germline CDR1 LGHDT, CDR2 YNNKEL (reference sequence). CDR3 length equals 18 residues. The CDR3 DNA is TGTGCCAGCAGCCAAGAGGGATTAGCGGGGAGGGAGACAGATACGCAGTATTTT. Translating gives CASSQEGLAGRETDTQYF.

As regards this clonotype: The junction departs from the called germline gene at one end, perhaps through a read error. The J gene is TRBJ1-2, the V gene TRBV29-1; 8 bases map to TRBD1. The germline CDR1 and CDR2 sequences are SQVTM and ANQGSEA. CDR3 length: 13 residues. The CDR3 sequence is CSVEGARQGQVIF. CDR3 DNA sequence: TGCAGCGTTGAAGGGGCGAGACAGGGGCAGGTTATATTC.

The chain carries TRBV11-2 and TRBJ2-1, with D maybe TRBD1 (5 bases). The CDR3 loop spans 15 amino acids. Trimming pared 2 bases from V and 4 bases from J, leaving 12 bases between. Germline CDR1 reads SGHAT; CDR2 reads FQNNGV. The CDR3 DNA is TGTGCCAGCAGCTTATGGGGTAGGGGTTACAATGAGCAGTTCTTC. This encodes CASSLWGRGYNEQFF.

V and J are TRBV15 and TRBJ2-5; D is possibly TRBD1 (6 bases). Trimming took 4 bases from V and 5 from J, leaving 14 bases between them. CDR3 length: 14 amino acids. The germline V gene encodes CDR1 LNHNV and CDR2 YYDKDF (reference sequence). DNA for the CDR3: TGTGCCACCAGCATTGGGTACAGGGAGGAGACCCAGTACTTC. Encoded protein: CATSIGYREETQYF.

CDR3 DNA sequence: TGTGCCAGCAGCCCTAGAACCAGGACAGGGATCCTCGAGCAGTACTTC. Protein: CASSPRTRTGILEQYF. This chain connects TRBV7-2 to TRBJ2-7; 8 bases are a match to TRBD1. The V gene's germline CDR1 is SGHTA and CDR2 FQGNSA. J gave up 6 bases and V 5 bases, and 15 bases lay outside the gene matches. CDR3 size: 16 residues. Looking up the rest from reference TRBV7-2 and TRBJ2-7 gives the full variable domain: GAGVSQSPSNKVTEKGKDVELRCDPISGHTALYWYRQSLGQGLEFLIYFQGNSAPDKSGLPSDRFSAERTGGSVSTLTIQRTQQEDSAVYLCASSPRTRTGILEQYFGPGTRLTVT.

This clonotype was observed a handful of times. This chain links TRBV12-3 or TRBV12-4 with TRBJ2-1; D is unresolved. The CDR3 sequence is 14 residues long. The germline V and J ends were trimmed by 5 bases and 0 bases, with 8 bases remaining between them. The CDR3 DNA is TGTGCCAGCAGTAAAACCTCCTCCTACAATGAGCAGTTCTTC. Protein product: CASSKTSSYNEQFF.

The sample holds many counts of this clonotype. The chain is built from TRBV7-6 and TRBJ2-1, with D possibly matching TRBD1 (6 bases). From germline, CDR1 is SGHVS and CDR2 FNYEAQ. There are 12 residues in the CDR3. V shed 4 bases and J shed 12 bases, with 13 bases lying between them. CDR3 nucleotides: TGTGCCAGCAGCTCACAACAGGGACGGCAGTTCTTC. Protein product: CASSSQQGRQFF.

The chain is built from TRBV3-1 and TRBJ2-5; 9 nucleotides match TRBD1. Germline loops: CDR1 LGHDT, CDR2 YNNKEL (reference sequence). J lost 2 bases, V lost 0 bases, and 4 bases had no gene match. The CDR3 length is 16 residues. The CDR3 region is CASSQDGTGLQETQYF. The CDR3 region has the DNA TGTGCCAGCAGCCAAGATGGGACAGGGCTGCAAGAGACCCAGTACTTC.

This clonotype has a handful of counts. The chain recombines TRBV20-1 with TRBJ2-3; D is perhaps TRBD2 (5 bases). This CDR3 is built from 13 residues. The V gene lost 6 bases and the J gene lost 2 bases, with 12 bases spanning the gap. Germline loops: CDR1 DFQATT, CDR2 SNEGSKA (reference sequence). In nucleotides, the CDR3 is TGCAGTGCCAAAGGACTCTCCACAGATACGCAGTATTTT. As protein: CSAKGLSTDTQYF.

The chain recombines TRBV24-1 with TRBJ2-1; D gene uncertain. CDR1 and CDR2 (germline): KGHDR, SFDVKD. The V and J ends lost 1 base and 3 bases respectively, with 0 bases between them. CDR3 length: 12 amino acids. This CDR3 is CATSDFYNEQFF. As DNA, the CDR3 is TGTGCCACCAGTGATTTCTACAATGAGCAGTTCTTC.

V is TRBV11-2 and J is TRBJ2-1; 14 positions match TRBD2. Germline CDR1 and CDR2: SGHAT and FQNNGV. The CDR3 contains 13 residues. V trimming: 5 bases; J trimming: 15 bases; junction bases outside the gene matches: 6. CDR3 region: CASSPGLAGGPFF. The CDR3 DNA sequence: TGTGCCAGCAGCCCCGGACTAGCGGGGGGTCCGTTCTTC.

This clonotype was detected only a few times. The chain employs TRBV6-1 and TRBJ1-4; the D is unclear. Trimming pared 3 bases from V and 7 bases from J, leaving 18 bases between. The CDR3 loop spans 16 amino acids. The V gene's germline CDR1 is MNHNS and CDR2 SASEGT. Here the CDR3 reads CASSDFWGPSGEKLFF. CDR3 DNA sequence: TGTGCCAGCAGTGATTTTTGGGGTCCTTCTGGTGAAAAACTGTTTTTT.

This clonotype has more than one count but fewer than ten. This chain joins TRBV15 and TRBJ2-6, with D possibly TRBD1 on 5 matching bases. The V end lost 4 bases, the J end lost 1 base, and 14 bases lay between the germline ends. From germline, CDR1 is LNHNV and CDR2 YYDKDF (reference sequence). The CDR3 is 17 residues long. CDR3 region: CATSKGVRSSGANVLTF. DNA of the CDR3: TGTGCCACCAGCAAAGGGGTCAGGTCTTCTGGGGCCAACGTCCTGACTTTC.